This paragraph reports one T cell receptor beta chain. These data are taken from a study of T cell clusters in autoimmune cytopenias. About 39,000 genome equivalents of blood DNA were amplified for TRB. TRB was amplified by touch-down multiplex PCR, primer pools A and B combined. From its re-call of the multiplex PCR reads, TCRdb lists each CDR3 protein once, without DNA. Its clone listing holds fewer than 7,500 distinct CDR3 sequences. The sample was also linked to a second study, of T cell repertoires in aging, cancer and after chemotherapy. As reported in that work: In each cancer cohort, median generation probability increased across chemotherapy, suggesting thymic output rebounded.

The sample comprised peripheral blood. The sequence came from a human donor in good health.

The CDR3 is CAWRRDRRSYEQYF. The chain has TRBV30 and TRBJ2-7; TCRdb's D gene call, TRBD1, goes unchecked for lack of DNA. This CDR3 has 14 residues. CDR1 and CDR2 (germline): GTSNPN, SVGIG (reference sequence).